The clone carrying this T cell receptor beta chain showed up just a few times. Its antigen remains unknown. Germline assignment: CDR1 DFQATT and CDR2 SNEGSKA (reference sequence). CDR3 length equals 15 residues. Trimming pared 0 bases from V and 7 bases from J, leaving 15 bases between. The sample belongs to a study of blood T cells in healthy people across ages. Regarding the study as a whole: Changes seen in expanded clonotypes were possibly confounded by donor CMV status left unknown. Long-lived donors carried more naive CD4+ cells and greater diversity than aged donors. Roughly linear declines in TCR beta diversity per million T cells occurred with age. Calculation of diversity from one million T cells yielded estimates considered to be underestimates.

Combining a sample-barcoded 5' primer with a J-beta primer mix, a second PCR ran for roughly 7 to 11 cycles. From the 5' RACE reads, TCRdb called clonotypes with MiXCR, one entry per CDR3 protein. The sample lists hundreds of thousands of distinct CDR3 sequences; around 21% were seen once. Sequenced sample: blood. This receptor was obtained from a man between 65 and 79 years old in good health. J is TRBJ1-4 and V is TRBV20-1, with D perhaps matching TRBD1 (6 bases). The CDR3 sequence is CSARDPAGAGEKLFF. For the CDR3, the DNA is TGCAGTGCTAGAGATCCGGCAGGGGCGGGTGAAAAACTGTTTTTT.